The following is a T cell receptor beta chain sequence with its context. The antigen remains undetermined. Other DNA sequences in the sample encode the same CDR3. Primers included in the PCR were 60 Vbeta and 13 Jbeta primers. The data were produced by immunoSEQ multiplex PCR, yet TCRdb's version contains in-frame clones alone and is incomplete. The sample contains about 160,000 clones, about four fifths of which appear only once. The V end lost 2 bases, the J end lost 1 base, and 9 bases lay between the germline ends. The germline gives CDR1 SGDLS, CDR2 YYNGEE. The CDR3 totals 14 residues. The sample originates from a study of cytomegalovirus exposure and HLA in healthy donors. Study-wide findings and caveats: TCR beta sequences reportedly predicted the HLA-A and HLA-B alleles of most subjects accurately. Excluded: some indistinguishable V segments such as TRBV6-2 and TRBV6-3. Reports indicated that the classifier achieved high specificity and sensitivity in diagnosing cytomegalovirus status. The authors listed some 150 TCR beta chains as cytomegalovirus-associated.

The specimen sequenced was PBMCs. This sequence joins TRBV9 and TRBJ1-1; D not certain. This sequence originates from a man aged 30 to 45 in good health and CMV-seronegative. Here the CDR3 reads CASSVGTANTEAFF. CDR3 nucleotides: TGTGCCAGCAGCGTCGGAACAGCGAACACTGAAGCTTTCTTT.